Listed below are T cell receptor beta chains from one sample, sequenced in a study of CD8+ T cells in alopecia areata. Assay: immunoSEQ multiplex PCR; the TCRdb copy retains only in-frame clones and omits some. The sample has roughly 110,000 clones, around 53% seen once. The sequenced sample was CD8+ T cells sorted from blood, obtained at week 24, from a patient treated with tofacitinib. The receptor source for this set is a human donor with alopecia areata. CDR3s include the opening cysteine and the closing phenylalanine or tryptophan. D genes are given only for firm matches. Only some rows state a clone size, as once, few, many or a class for expanded clones.

d_gene: TRBD1
abundance: -
v_gene: TRBV10-3
j_gene: TRBJ2-2
CDR3aa: CAISDRVGTGELFF
CDR3nt: TGTGCCATCAGCGACAGGGTGGGAACCGGGGAGCTGTTTTTT

d_gene: -
abundance: -
v_gene: TRBV4-1
j_gene: TRBJ2-7
CDR3aa: CASSHGQSYEQYF
CDR3nt: TGCGCCAGCAGCCACGGACAGTCCTACGAGCAGTACTTC

d_gene: -
abundance: few
v_gene: TRBV7-8
j_gene: TRBJ2-7
CDR3aa: CASSYGGGYEQYF
CDR3nt: TGTGCCAGCAGCTACGGAGGCGGGTACGAGCAGTACTTC

d_gene: -
abundance: -
v_gene: TRBV6-6
j_gene: TRBJ2-3
CDR3aa: CASSTKLRGSTDTQYF
CDR3nt: TGTGCCAGCAGTACTAAACTACGGGGAAGCACAGATACGCAGTATTTT

d_gene: TRBD1
abundance: -
v_gene: TRBV6-6
j_gene: TRBJ1-5
CDR3aa: CAISDQGVWNQPQHF
CDR3nt: TGTGCCATTTCCGACCAGGGGGTCTGGAATCAGCCCCAGCATTTT

d_gene: TRBD1
abundance: few
v_gene: TRBV6-5
j_gene: TRBJ2-7
CDR3aa: CASSTTGYEQYF
CDR3nt: TGTGCCAGCAGTACGACAGGGTACGAGCAGTACTTC

d_gene: -
abundance: -
v_gene: TRBV7-9
j_gene: TRBJ2-2
CDR3aa: CARLELDTGELFF
CDR3nt: TGTGCCAGATTAGAACTTGACACCGGGGAGCTGTTTTTT

d_gene: -
abundance: few
v_gene: TRBV5-6
j_gene: TRBJ2-5
CDR3aa: CASSLGSSETQYF
CDR3nt: TGTGCCAGCAGCTTAGGGTCGTCGGAGACCCAGTACTTC

d_gene: -
abundance: -
v_gene: TRBV7-9
j_gene: TRBJ1-1
CDR3aa: CASSSWSTEAFF
CDR3nt: TGTGCCAGCAGCTCGTGGTCGACTGAAGCTTTCTTT

d_gene: TRBD1
abundance: -
v_gene: TRBV5-1
j_gene: TRBJ2-7
CDR3aa: CASSVWPDRAREQYF
CDR3nt: TGCGCCAGCAGCGTTTGGCCGGACAGGGCTAGAGAGCAGTACTTC

d_gene: -
abundance: -
v_gene: TRBV15
j_gene: TRBJ2-7
CDR3aa: CATSRGGETYEQYF
CDR3nt: TGTGCCACCAGCAGGGGTGGAGAGACCTACGAGCAGTACTTC

d_gene: -
abundance: -
v_gene: TRBV6-5
j_gene: TRBJ1-5
CDR3aa: CASSYFRGNQPQHF
CDR3nt: TGTGCCAGCAGTTATTTCCGGGGGAATCAGCCCCAGCATTTT

d_gene: TRBD1
abundance: -
v_gene: TRBV5-1
j_gene: TRBJ1-1
CDR3aa: CASSLGQGRTEAFF
CDR3nt: TGCGCCAGCAGCTTGGGACAGGGTCGTACTGAAGCTTTCTTT

d_gene: TRBD1
abundance: few
v_gene: TRBV27
j_gene: TRBJ1-1
CDR3aa: CASSLGQGWTEAFF
CDR3nt: TGTGCCAGCAGTTTGGGACAGGGCTGGACTGAAGCTTTCTTT

d_gene: TRBD1
abundance: -
v_gene: TRBV4-1
j_gene: TRBJ2-5
CDR3aa: CASSQVLAGGRETQYF
CDR3nt: TGCGCCAGCAGCCAAGTCCTTGCAGGGGGCCGGGAGACCCAGTACTTC

d_gene: TRBD2
abundance: few
v_gene: TRBV7-9
j_gene: TRBJ2-1
CDR3aa: CASSLGSGGAEEQFF
CDR3nt: TGTGCCAGCAGCTTGGGAAGCGGGGGGGCAGAGGAGCAGTTCTTC

d_gene: TRBD1
abundance: -
v_gene: TRBV5-1
j_gene: TRBJ2-5
CDR3aa: CASSFLQGEGKTQYF
CDR3nt: TGCGCCAGCAGCTTTCTACAGGGGGAAGGAAAGACCCAGTACTTC

d_gene: -
abundance: -
v_gene: TRBV27
j_gene: TRBJ1-2
CDR3aa: CASSYGTTYGYTF
CDR3nt: TGTGCCAGCAGTTACGGGACAACCTATGGCTACACCTTC

d_gene: -
abundance: once
v_gene: TRBV7-9
j_gene: TRBJ2-7
CDR3aa: CASSLVPGEQYF
CDR3nt: TGTGCCAGCAGCTTGGTTCCGGGCGAGCAGTACTTC

d_gene: -
abundance: -
v_gene: TRBV4-1
j_gene: TRBJ2-2
CDR3aa: CASSHRVTGELFF
CDR3nt: TGCGCCAGCAGCCACCGAGTCACCGGGGAGCTGTTTTTT

d_gene: -
abundance: -
v_gene: TRBV7-2
j_gene: TRBJ2-1
CDR3aa: CASSPPTPAEFF
CDR3nt: TGTGCCAGCAGCCCACCTACCCCGGCGGAGTTCTTC

d_gene: -
abundance: -
v_gene: TRBV9
j_gene: TRBJ1-1
CDR3aa: CASSGTGNKNTEAFF
CDR3nt: TGTGCCAGCAGCGGTACAGGGAATAAGAACACTGAAGCTTTCTTT

d_gene: -
abundance: -
v_gene: TRBV5-4
j_gene: TRBJ2-1
CDR3aa: CASSLDWDPFYNEQFF
CDR3nt: TGTGCCAGCAGCTTGGATTGGGACCCATTTTACAATGAGCAGTTCTTC

d_gene: TRBD2
abundance: -
v_gene: TRBV4-3
j_gene: TRBJ2-3
CDR3aa: CASSQEAAGDLSDTQYF
CDR3nt: TGCGCCAGCAGCCAAGAGGCAGCGGGGGACCTGTCAGATACGCAGTATTTT

d_gene: TRBD1
abundance: -
v_gene: TRBV6-5
j_gene: TRBJ2-1
CDR3aa: CASSYAQGADEQFF
CDR3nt: TGTGCCAGCAGTTACGCGCAGGGGGCGGATGAGCAGTTCTTC

d_gene: -
abundance: -
v_gene: TRBV13
j_gene: TRBJ2-7
CDR3aa: CASSLQGGGYEQYF
CDR3nt: TGTGCCAGCAGCTTACAGGGTGGAGGATACGAGCAGTACTTC

d_gene: -
abundance: -
v_gene: TRBV7-9
j_gene: TRBJ2-7
CDR3aa: CASSGPGSYEQYF
CDR3nt: TGTGCCTCCTCGGGGCCCGGCTCCTACGAGCAGTACTTC

d_gene: -
abundance: -
v_gene: TRBV12-5
j_gene: TRBJ2-1
CDR3aa: CASGLGGLYNEQFF
CDR3nt: TGTGCTAGTGGTTTGGGGGGACTTTACAATGAGCAGTTCTTC

d_gene: TRBD2
abundance: -
v_gene: TRBV20-1
j_gene: TRBJ2-4
CDR3aa: CSAGGRDIQYF
CDR3nt: TGCAGTGCTGGGGGGAGGGACATTCAGTACTTC

d_gene: TRBD2
abundance: -
v_gene: TRBV5-6
j_gene: TRBJ2-1
CDR3aa: CASSLTGRKDEQFF
CDR3nt: TGTGCCAGCAGCCTAACCGGGAGGAAAGATGAGCAGTTCTTC

d_gene: -
abundance: -
v_gene: TRBV15
j_gene: TRBJ1-5
CDR3aa: CATSKDPRGNQPQHF
CDR3nt: TGTGCCACCAGCAAAGACCCAAGGGGCAATCAGCCCCAGCATTTT

d_gene: -
abundance: -
v_gene: TRBV5-6
j_gene: TRBJ1-2
CDR3aa: CASSFNVWSAYGYTF
CDR3nt: TGTGCCAGCAGCTTTAACGTGTGGTCAGCCTATGGCTACACCTTC

d_gene: TRBD1
abundance: -
v_gene: TRBV11-2
j_gene: TRBJ1-2
CDR3aa: CASSLETPDRDYGYTF
CDR3nt: TGTGCCAGCAGCTTAGAAACCCCGGACAGGGACTATGGCTACACCTTC

d_gene: TRBD2
abundance: -
v_gene: TRBV5-5
j_gene: TRBJ2-1
CDR3aa: CASSGSGGLRAYNEQFF
CDR3nt: TGTGCCAGCAGCGGAAGCGGGGGGCTCCGAGCCTACAATGAGCAGTTCTTC

d_gene: -
abundance: -
v_gene: TRBV29-1
j_gene: TRBJ2-7
CDR3aa: CSVEDEPLGGYEQYF
CDR3nt: TGCAGCGTTGAAGATGAACCCCTCGGAGGCTACGAGCAGTACTTC

d_gene: -
abundance: -
v_gene: TRBV2
j_gene: TRBJ2-7
CDR3aa: CASSADYTFYEQYF
CDR3nt: TGTGCCAGCAGTGCGGACTACACCTTCTACGAGCAGTACTTC

d_gene: -
abundance: -
v_gene: TRBV5-6
j_gene: TRBJ1-5
CDR3aa: CASSLGMGGNQPQHF
CDR3nt: TGTGCCAGCAGCTTGGGCATGGGTGGCAATCAGCCCCAGCATTTT

d_gene: TRBD1
abundance: -
v_gene: TRBV7-9
j_gene: TRBJ2-7
CDR3aa: CASSSRTGWEQYF
CDR3nt: TGTGCCAGCAGCTCCCGGACAGGATGGGAGCAGTACTTC